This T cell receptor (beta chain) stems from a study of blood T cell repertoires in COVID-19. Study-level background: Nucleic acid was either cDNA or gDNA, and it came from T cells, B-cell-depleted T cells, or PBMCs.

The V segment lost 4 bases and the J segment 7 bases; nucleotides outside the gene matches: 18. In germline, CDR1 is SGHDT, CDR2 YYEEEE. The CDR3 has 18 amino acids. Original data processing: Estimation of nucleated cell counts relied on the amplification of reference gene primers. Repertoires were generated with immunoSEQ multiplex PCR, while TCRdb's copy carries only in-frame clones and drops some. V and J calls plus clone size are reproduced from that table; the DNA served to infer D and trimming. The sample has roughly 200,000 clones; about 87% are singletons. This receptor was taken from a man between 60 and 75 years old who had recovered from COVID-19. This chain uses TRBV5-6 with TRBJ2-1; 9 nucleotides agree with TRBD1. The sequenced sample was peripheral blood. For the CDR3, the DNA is TGTGCCAGCAGCCCCCGACAGGGGGAGCCACATCCCTGGAATGAGCAGTTCTTC. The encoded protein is CASSPRQGEPHPWNEQFF.